The next 5 T cell receptor beta chains were all read from a single sample in a study of blood T cell repertoires in COVID-19. This table comes from immunoSEQ multiplex PCR, and its TCRdb copy is limited to in-frame clones, with some not included. This sample yields about 520,000 clones, of which 70% to 90% are seen a single time; approximately 3.4% belongs to the top ten. Sequenced input: peripheral blood. The receptors originated from a human donor in a cohort sampled during active COVID-19.

V is TRBV18 and J is TRBJ1-2; unclear D gene. CDR1 is KGHSH and CDR2 is LQKENI in the germline V gene. The CDR3 length is 15 residues. Trimming left V 2 bases short and J 0 bases short, with 10 bases between. The chain's CDR3 is CASSPEPGANYGYTF. CDR3 nucleotide sequence: TGTGCCAGCTCACCAGAGCCGGGAGCTAACTATGGCTACACCTTC.

The V and J genes are TRBV10-3 and TRBJ2-1; TRBD2 matches at 13 bases. J lost 7 bases, V lost 2 bases, and 8 bases had no gene match. The CDR3 totals 17 residues. Germline V gene data show CDR1 as ENHRY and CDR2 as SYGVKD. The CDR3 bases are TGTGCCATCAGTGAGCCTTGGACTAGCGGGAGTAGGAATGAGCAGTTCTTC. Residues: CAISEPWTSGSRNEQFF.

CDR3 amino acids: CASSTAGAEKLFF. The CDR3 DNA reads as TGTGCCAGCAGCACAGCGGGGGCAGAAAAACTGTTTTTT. V gene TRBV5-4 combines with J gene TRBJ1-4, with D tentatively TRBD1 (6 bases). This CDR3 contains 13 residues. Between the trimmed V and J ends, which lost 4 bases and 8 bases, there was a span of 12 bases. CDR1 and CDR2 (germline): SGHNT, YYREEE (reference sequence).

This clone showed up many times. The V and J genes are TRBV5-6 and TRBJ1-5; D not certain. V shed 1 base and J shed 0 bases, with 14 bases lying between them. The CDR3 has 17 amino acids. CDR1 and CDR2 (germline): SGHDT, YYEEEE. This chain's CDR3 is CASSLTADLYSNQPQHF. CDR3 in DNA: TGTGCCAGCAGCTTGACAGCAGACCTATATAGCAATCAGCCCCAGCATTTT.

V and J are TRBV3-1 (or the pseudogene TRBV3-2) and TRBJ2-2; possible D gene TRBD1, 5 bases. The CDR3 spans 14 residues. V shed 3 bases and J shed 4 bases, with 9 bases lying between them. CDR1 and CDR2 from the germline V gene are LGHDT and YNNKEL (reference sequence). The CDR3 bases are TGTGCCAGCAGCCATGTGGGGCCCACCGGGGAGCTGTTTTTT. Its translation is CASSHVGPTGELFF.